A selection of T cell receptor beta chains follows, all from one sample in a study of T-cell memory formation after mild COVID-19. Using its own MiXCR run on the 5' RACE reads, TCRdb lists one record per CDR3 protein. This table holds over 300,000 distinct CDR3 sequences, approximately 22% found once. The specimen sequenced was PBMCs or a T cell subset sorted from them (not recorded which). These receptors all stem from a man younger than 35 who had mild COVID-19 (a few samples of this study predate the infection). Cell type and time point are not known. The CDR3 runs from the conserved cysteine through the conserved F or W. Each record gives: V gene, CDR3 protein.

V gene: TRBV6-6
CDR3 protein: CATTGQGFSEQYF

V gene: TRBV7-9
CDR3 protein: CASSPRYLGVEQYF

V gene: TRBV6-5
CDR3 protein: CASSAGGNNEKLFF

V gene: TRBV24-1
CDR3 protein: CATSARDTGGHNEQFF

V gene: TRBV5-1
CDR3 protein: CASSLDAAGELFF

V gene: TRBV10-3
CDR3 protein: CAISESTPGQETQYF

V gene: TRBV5-1
CDR3 protein: CASSLEVGGREKLFF

V gene: TRBV7-9
CDR3 protein: CASSLRQGLNTEAFF

V gene: TRBV7-9
CDR3 protein: CASSTLGDQPQHF

V gene: TRBV5-1
CDR3 protein: CASSGTGANSPLHF

V gene: TRBV2
CDR3 protein: CASSEEAPSTDTQYF

V gene: TRBV5-1
CDR3 protein: CASSHSGQETQYF

V gene: TRBV7-8
CDR3 protein: CASSLEIWDIDQETQYF

V gene: TRBV29-1
CDR3 protein: CSVVGTGYNEQFF

V gene: TRBV12-3/TRBV12-4
CDR3 protein: CASSHAGGLNYEQYF

V gene: TRBV5-1
CDR3 protein: CASSLLDSTGTEAFF

V gene: TRBV6-5
CDR3 protein: CASSVLREGTQYF